The rows below give T cell receptor beta chains drawn from one sample of a study of blood T cell repertoires in COVID-19. Data came from immunoSEQ multiplex PCR; TCRdb stores just in-frame clones and leaves some out. The repertoire consists of approximately 110,000 clones, with roughly 83% occurring once and the leading ten covering around a sixth. The specimen was peripheral blood. All receptors derive from a woman aged 55 to 70 with acute or convalescent COVID-19. CDR3s include the opening cysteine and the closing phenylalanine or tryptophan. Part of the rows lack a size; the others show once, few, many or a class for expanded clones.

. TRBJ2-1 19 TRBV6-4 CASNPGTSAVVGHYNEQFF
. TRBJ2-5 10 TRBV2 CAGALGAQYF
. TRBJ1-3 15 TRBV10-1 CASSGTGSSGNTIYF
. TRBJ2-7 15 TRBV4-1 CASSQTSGSPYEQYF
. TRBJ1-5 14 TRBV28 CASSFNRGLQPQHF
. TRBJ2-1 16 TRBV5-4 CASSLGLRGGIHEQFF
. TRBJ1-1 13 TRBV6-5 CASSPGVRTEAFF
. TRBJ1-5 16 TRBV19 CASNTPKAGPNQPQHF
. TRBJ1-5 14 TRBV19 CASSLGGGGQPQHF
. TRBJ1-2 12 TRBV9 CASSLPSGGYTF
. TRBJ2-1 13 TRBV14 CASSWGLGNEQFF
. TRBJ1-5 15 TRBV5-8 CASSFSRQGIEPQHF
. TRBJ2-7 12 TRBV12-3/TRBV12-4 CASSFSGLEQYF
once TRBJ2-5 13 TRBV7-2 CASSLGLKETQYF
. TRBJ2-1 14 TRBV7-9 CASGMGTGVNEQFF
. TRBJ1-1 15 TRBV6-5 CASSSLRGYYTEAFF
. TRBJ1-3 15 TRBV5-4 CASSLAGYSGNTIYF
. TRBJ1-6 13 TRBV6-5 CATPGQYNSPLHF